This T cell receptor (beta chain) was retrieved from a study of shared clonotypes between healthy human individuals. The authors loaded approximately 220 ng DNA, around 32,000 T cell genomes, into sorted-subset replicate PCRs. Measured with immunoSEQ multiplex PCR; TCRdb has only the in-frame clones, and not every one. Of about 1.1 million clones in the sample, roughly 74% were seen once. This sequence originates from a man aged 18-30 years in good health. Some clones in this sample may be carry-over from other donors' samples. Sequenced material: memory CD4+ T cells from PBMCs. Subset in this sample: CD45RA-negative fraction.

CDR3 DNA sequence: TGTGCCAGCAGCCAAGCGCTTAGCTATGGCTACACCTTC. Translation: CASSQALSYGYTF. V and J are TRBV4-2 and TRBJ1-2; no firm D call. This CDR3 has 13 amino acids. The V gene's germline CDR1 is LGHNA and CDR2 YNFKEQ. V lost 1 base, J lost 4 bases, and 7 bases lay in between.